What follows are 14 T cell receptor beta chains derived from one specimen sequenced in a study of blood T cell repertoires in COVID-19. Repertoires were generated with immunoSEQ multiplex PCR, while TCRdb's copy carries only in-frame clones and drops some. The sample gives approximately 52,000 clones, 65% to 90% of which show up once; roughly a tenth is in the top ten. Sequences were obtained from peripheral blood. The receptors stem from a human donor in a cohort sampled during active COVID-19.

The chain uses TRBV7-2 and TRBJ2-3, with 8 nucleotides matching TRBD2. Per the germline V gene, CDR1 is SGHTA and CDR2 is FQGNSA. The CDR3 length is 16 residues. V was clipped by 4 bases and J by 4 bases; unmatched bases: 10. CDR3 sequence: CASSSAAGVYPDTQYF. The CDR3 DNA follows: TGTGCCAGCAGCTCCGCAGCGGGAGTTTACCCAGATACGCAGTATTTT.

Only a few counts were recorded for this clone. V is TRBV30 and J is TRBJ1-6; D might be TRBD1 (5 bases). This CDR3 is 14 amino acids long. V was shortened by 4 bases and J by 10 bases, with 17 bases between the two germline ends. Germline V gene sequence: CDR1 GTSNPN, CDR2 SVGIG (reference sequence). CDR3 sequence (DNA): TGTGCCTGGACTGTACCAGGGCCCCGCTCACCCCTCCACTTT. This sequence encodes CAWTVPGPRSPLHF.

The chain joins TRBV10-3 to TRBJ1-2; D may be TRBD1 (6 bases). The V gene lost 6 bases and the J gene lost 0 bases, with 11 bases spanning the gap. Germline V CDR1 and CDR2: ENHRY, SYGVKD. The CDR3 has 14 residues. The CDR3 sequence: CAIRRTEANYGYTF. For the CDR3, the DNA is TGTGCCATCAGGCGGACAGAAGCTAACTATGGCTACACCTTC.

V usage is TRBV20-1 and J usage is TRBJ1-2; no clear D. Germline assignment: CDR1 DFQATT and CDR2 SNEGSKA (reference sequence). The V and J ends lost 3 bases and 4 bases respectively, with 15 bases between them. The length of the CDR3 is 14 residues. The chain's CDR3 is CSASLRLNRYGYTF. The CDR3 bases are TGCAGTGCTAGTTTGCGGCTCAATCGCTATGGCTACACCTTC.

This clone is a singleton in its sample. V usage is TRBV6-6 and J usage is TRBJ2-3, with 10 positions matching TRBD2. CDR3 size: 14 residues. The J segment lost 5 bases and the V segment lost 7 bases, leaving 6 bases of the junction unmatched. The germline V gene encodes CDR1 MNHNY and CDR2 SVGAGI (reference sequence). CDR3 nucleotide sequence: TGTGCCAGCATGCTAGCGGGAGAGGTAGATACGCAGTATTTT. It translates to CASMLAGEVDTQYF.

The chain is built from TRBV10-3 and TRBJ1-2, with 9 bases aligning to TRBD1. Germline CDR1 is ENHRY and CDR2 is SYGVKD. Germline trimming cut 4 bases from V and 7 bases from J; bases unmatched to any gene: 13. CDR3 length: 16 residues. In DNA, the CDR3 is TGTGCCATCAGTGCCGGGGGAGGGACAGGGTGGACTGGCTACACCTTC. This codes for CAISAGGGTGWTGYTF.

The rearrangement uses TRBV10-1 and TRBJ2-1; no definite D call. Deletions cut 3 bases from V and 0 bases from J, with 9 bases between. The CDR3 length is 15 residues. Germline CDR1 WNHNN, CDR2 SYGVQD (reference sequence). The CDR3 nucleotides are TGCGCCAGCAGTGATAACTTTGGCTCCTACAATGAGCAGTTCTTC. Its translation: CASSDNFGSYNEQFF.

The chain links TRBV5-8 to TRBJ1-1; D remains ambiguous. Trimming left V 3 bases short and J 1 base short, with 4 bases between. The germline V gene encodes CDR1 SGHTS and CDR2 YDEGEE. There are 12 residues in the CDR3. CDR3 nucleotide sequence: TGTGCCAGCAGCTGGCCGAACACTGAAGCTTTCTTT. This encodes CASSWPNTEAFF. The variable domain in full, completed from reference TRBV5-8 and TRBJ1-1, reads EAGVTQSPTHLIKTRGQQATLRCSPISGHTSVYWYQQALGLGLQFLLWYDEGEERNRGNFPPRFSGRQFPNYSSELNVNALELEDSALYLCASSWPNTEAFFGQGTRLTVV.

CDR3 coding DNA: TGTGCCAGCAGTTTACTTCCGGGAGGGGATCTGAATACGCAGTATTTT. Translating gives CASSLLPGGDLNTQYF. The rearrangement links TRBV27 to TRBJ2-3; TRBD2 matches at 8 bases. V trimming: 2 bases; J trimming: 7 bases; junction bases outside the gene matches: 11. The CDR3 covers 16 residues. CDR1 and CDR2 from the germline V gene are MNHEY and SMNVEV (reference sequence).

This clone was detected only a few times. The J gene is TRBJ2-7, the V gene TRBV2; 7 bases fit TRBD1. V lost 6 bases and J lost 5; bases outside the gene matches: 10. Germline assignment: CDR1 SNHLY and CDR2 FYNNEI. This CDR3 contains 14 residues. The CDR3 protein is CASRAGQAPNEQYF. In nucleotides, the CDR3 is TGTGCCAGCAGGGCAGGACAGGCCCCCAACGAGCAGTACTTC.

The chain is built from TRBV28 and TRBJ2-3; TRBD2 agrees at 14 bases. CDR1 and CDR2 (germline): MDHEN, SYDVKM. The V gene end was trimmed by 3 bases and the J gene end by 5 bases; junction bases not matched to a gene: 10. This CDR3 has 18 residues. CDR3 protein: CASSLRAGLAGVGDTQYF. DNA for the CDR3: TGTGCCAGCAGTTTGAGGGCGGGACTAGCGGGAGTCGGAGATACGCAGTATTTT.

There are a few counts of this clone. The chain links TRBV13 to TRBJ2-2; 10 bases line up with TRBD2. CDR3 length: 20 residues. Trimming took 2 bases from V and 3 from J; bases not matched to a gene: 15. Germline V gene data show CDR1 as PRHDT and CDR2 as FYEKMQ (reference sequence). The CDR3 is CASSLLWTSGPKGYTGELFF. In DNA form, the CDR3 reads TGTGCCAGCAGCTTACTTTGGACTAGCGGTCCCAAAGGGTACACCGGGGAGCTGTTTTTT.

The V and J genes are TRBV7-9 and TRBJ1-2, with TRBD1 identical over 8 bases. The CDR3 extends over 17 amino acids. CDR1 is SEHNR, CDR2 FQNEAQ, per germline (reference sequence). J was trimmed by 3 bases and V by 5 bases; bases with no gene match: 14. CDR3 in amino acids: CASSQTGQVLGYYGYTF. The CDR3 DNA is TGTGCCAGCAGCCAGACGGGACAGGTGCTCGGGTACTATGGCTACACCTTC.

The chain joins TRBV27 to TRBJ2-1; 10 nucleotides line up with TRBD2. CDR1 and CDR2 from the germline V gene are MNHEY and SMNVEV (reference sequence). V lost 8 bases to trimming and J lost 8 bases; unmatched junction nucleotides: 12. The CDR3 totals 15 residues. The DNA for the CDR3 is TGTGCCAGCCGCTCTTCTAGCGGGAGCGACGATGAGCAGTTCTTC. Translating it yields CASRSSSGSDDEQFF.